This T cell receptor (beta chain) was sequenced in a study of blood T cell repertoires in COVID-19. Study at large: Donors in the United States, Italy and Spain gave samples during acute or convalescent COVID-19. T cells, B-cell-depleted T cells, or PBMCs supplied cDNA or gDNA.

Authors' methods: Reference gene primer amplification in the assay estimated nucleated cell counts. Sequencing was performed with immunoSEQ multiplex PCR; in TCRdb, only in-frame clones are kept and a portion is missing. V and J calls and clone size are those listed in that table; D and trimming were worked out from the DNA. The sample includes over 120,000 clones, 76% of them seen just once. The CDR3 runs to 16 residues. Germline lookup yields CDR1 MDHEN and CDR2 SYDVKM. The V and J ends lost 6 bases and 1 base, in that order; junction bases with no gene match: 8. The sequenced sample was peripheral blood. This clonotype was obtained from an elderly woman with active or convalescent COVID-19. The chain couples TRBV28 to TRBJ2-1, with 8 nucleotides matching TRBD1. CDR3 in amino acids: CASRPRTGLSYNEQFF. CDR3 in DNA: TGTGCCAGCAGACCCCGGACAGGGTTGTCCTACAATGAGCAGTTCTTC.